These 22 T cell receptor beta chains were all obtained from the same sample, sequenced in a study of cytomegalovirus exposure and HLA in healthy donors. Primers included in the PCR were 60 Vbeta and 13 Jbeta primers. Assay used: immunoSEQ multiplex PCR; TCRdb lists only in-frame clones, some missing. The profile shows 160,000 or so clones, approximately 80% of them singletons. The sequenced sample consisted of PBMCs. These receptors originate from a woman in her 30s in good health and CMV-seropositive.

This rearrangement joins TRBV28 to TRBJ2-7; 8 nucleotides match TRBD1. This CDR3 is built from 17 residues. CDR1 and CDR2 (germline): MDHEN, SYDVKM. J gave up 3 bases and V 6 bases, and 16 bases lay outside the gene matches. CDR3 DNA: TGTGCCAGCAGCTATGCAATTGCCGGGACAGGAAACTACGAGCAGTACTTC. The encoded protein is CASSYAIAGTGNYEQYF.

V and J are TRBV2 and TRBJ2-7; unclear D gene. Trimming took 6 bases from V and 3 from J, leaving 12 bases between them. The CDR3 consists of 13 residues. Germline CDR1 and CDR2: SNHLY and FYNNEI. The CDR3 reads CASRIFDFYEQYF. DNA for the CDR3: TGTGCCAGCAGGATTTTTGACTTCTACGAGCAGTACTTC.

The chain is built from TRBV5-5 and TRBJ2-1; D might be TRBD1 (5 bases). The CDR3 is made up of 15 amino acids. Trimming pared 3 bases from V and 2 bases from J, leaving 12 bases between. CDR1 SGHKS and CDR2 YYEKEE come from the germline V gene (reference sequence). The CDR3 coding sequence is TGTGCCAGCAGCTCCAGGGATTACCCCTACAATGAGCAGTTCTTC. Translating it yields CASSSRDYPYNEQFF.

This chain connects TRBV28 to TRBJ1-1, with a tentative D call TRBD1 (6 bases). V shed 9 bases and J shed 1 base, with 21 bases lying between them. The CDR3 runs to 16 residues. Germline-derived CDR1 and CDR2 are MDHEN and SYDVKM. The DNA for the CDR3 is TGTGCCAGTCCGCCCCCTTGGGGGCTAGGGAACACTGAAGCTTTCTTT. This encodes CASPPPWGLGNTEAFF.

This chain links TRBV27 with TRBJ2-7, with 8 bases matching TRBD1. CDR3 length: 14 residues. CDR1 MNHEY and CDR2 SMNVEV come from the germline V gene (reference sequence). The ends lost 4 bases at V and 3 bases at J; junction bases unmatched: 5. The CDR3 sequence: CASSSDRGFYEQYF. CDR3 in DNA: TGTGCCAGCAGTTCAGACAGGGGTTTCTACGAGCAGTACTTC.

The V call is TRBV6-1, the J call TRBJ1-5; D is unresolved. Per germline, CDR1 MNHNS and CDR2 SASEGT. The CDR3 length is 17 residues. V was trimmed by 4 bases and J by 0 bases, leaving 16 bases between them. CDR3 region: CASSVRVAVYSNQPQHF. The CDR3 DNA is TGTGCCAGCAGTGTTCGGGTTGCCGTTTATAGCAATCAGCCCCAGCATTTT.

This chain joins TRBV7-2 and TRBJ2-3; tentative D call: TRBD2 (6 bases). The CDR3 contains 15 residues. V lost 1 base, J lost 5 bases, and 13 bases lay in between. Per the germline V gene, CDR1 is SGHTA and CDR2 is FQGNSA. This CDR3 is CASSLVAGFGDTQYF. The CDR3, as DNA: TGTGCCAGCAGCTTAGTGGCGGGGTTTGGAGATACGCAGTATTTT.

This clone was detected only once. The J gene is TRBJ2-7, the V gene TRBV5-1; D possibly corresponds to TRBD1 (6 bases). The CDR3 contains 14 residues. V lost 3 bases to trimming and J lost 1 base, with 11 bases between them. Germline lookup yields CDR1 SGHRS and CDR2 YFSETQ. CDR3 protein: CASSSYDRSYEQYF. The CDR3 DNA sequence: TGCGCCAGCAGCTCCTATGACAGGTCCTACGAGCAGTACTTC.

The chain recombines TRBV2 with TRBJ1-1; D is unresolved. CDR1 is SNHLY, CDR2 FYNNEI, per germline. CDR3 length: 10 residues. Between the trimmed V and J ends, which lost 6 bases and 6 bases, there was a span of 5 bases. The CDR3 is CASRGAEAFF. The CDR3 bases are TGTGCCAGCAGGGGCGCTGAAGCTTTCTTT.

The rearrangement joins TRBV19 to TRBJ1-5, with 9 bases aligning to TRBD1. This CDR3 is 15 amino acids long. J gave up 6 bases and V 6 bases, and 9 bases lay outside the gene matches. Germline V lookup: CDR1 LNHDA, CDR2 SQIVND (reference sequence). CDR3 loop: CASSPLQGAGQPQHF. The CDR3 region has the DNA TGTGCCAGTAGCCCACTACAGGGGGCAGGTCAGCCCCAGCATTTT.

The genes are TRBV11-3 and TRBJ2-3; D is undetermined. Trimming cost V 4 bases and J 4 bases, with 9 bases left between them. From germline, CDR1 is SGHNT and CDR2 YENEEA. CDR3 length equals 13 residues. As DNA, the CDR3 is TGTGCCAGCAGCTCGGAGCCTGCAGATACGCAGTATTTT. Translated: CASSSEPADTQYF.

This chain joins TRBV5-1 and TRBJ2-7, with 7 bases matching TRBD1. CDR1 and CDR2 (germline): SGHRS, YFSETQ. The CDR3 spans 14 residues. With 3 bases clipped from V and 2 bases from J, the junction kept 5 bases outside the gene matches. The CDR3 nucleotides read TGCGCCAGCAGCTCCGGACAGGTAGCCTACGAGCAGTACTTC. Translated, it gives CASSSGQVAYEQYF.

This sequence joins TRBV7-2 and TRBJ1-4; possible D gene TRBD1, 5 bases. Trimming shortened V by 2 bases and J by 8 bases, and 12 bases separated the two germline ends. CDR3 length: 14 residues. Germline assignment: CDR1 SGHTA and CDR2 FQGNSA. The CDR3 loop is CASSLSLGGEKLFF. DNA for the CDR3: TGTGCCAGCAGCTTAAGTCTCGGGGGAGAAAAACTGTTTTTT.

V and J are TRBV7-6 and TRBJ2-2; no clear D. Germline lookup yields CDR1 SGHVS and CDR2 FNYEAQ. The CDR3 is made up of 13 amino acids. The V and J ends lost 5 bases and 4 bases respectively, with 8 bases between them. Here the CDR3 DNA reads TGTGCCAGCAGCCAAGACACCACCGGGGAGCTGTTTTTT. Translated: CASSQDTTGELFF. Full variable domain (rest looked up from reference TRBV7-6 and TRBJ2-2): GAGVSQSPRYKVTKRGQDVALRCDPISGHVSLYWYRQALGQGPEFLTYFNYEAQQDKSGLPNDRFSAERPEGSISTLTIQRTEQRDSAMYRCASSQDTTGELFFGEGSRLTVL.

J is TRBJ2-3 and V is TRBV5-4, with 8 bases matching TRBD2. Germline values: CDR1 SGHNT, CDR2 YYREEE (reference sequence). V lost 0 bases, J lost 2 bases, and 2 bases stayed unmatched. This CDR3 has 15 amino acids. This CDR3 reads CASSLAGGVTDTQYF. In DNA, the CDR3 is TGTGCCAGCAGCTTGGCGGGGGGGGTCACAGATACGCAGTATTTT.

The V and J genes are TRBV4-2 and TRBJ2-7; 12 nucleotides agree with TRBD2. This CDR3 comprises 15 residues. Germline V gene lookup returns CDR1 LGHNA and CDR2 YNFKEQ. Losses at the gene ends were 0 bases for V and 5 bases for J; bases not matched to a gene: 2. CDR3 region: CASSQDLAGGDEQYF. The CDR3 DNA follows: TGTGCCAGCAGCCAAGATCTAGCGGGGGGGGACGAGCAGTACTTC.

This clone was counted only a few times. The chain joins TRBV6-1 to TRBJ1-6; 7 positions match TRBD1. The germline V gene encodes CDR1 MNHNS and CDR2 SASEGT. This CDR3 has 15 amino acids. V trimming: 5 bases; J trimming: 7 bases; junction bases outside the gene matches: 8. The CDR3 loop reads CASSRDRAGNSPLHF. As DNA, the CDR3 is TGTGCCAGCAGTCGCGACAGGGCGGGGAATTCACCCCTCCACTTT.

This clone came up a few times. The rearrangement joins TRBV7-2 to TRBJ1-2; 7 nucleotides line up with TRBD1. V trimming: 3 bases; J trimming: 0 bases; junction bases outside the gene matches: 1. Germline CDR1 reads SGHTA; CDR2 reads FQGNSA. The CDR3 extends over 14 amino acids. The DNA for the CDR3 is TGTGCCAGCAGCTTCGGGACAGCTAACTATGGCTACACCTTC. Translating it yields CASSFGTANYGYTF.

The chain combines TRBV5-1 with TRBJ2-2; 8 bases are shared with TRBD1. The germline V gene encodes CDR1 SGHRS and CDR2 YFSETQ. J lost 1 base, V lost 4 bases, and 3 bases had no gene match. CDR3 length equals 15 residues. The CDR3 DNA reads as TGCGCCAGCAGCCGTGACAGGGGGAACACCGGGGAGCTGTTTTTT. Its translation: CASSRDRGNTGELFF.

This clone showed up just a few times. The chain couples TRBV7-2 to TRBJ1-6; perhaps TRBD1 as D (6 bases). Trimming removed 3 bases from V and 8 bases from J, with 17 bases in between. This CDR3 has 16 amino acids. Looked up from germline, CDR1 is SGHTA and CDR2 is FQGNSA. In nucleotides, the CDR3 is TGTGCCAGCAGCTTTAACCCACAGGGTAGCGATTCACCCCTCCACTTT. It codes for CASSFNPQGSDSPLHF.

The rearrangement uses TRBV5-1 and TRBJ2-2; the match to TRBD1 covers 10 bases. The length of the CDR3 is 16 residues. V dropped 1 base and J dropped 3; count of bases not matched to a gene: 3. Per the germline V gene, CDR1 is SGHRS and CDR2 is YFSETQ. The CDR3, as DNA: TGCGCCAGCAGCTTGAGGGGACAGGGGTACACCGGGGAGCTGTTTTTT. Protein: CASSLRGQGYTGELFF.

The DNA for the CDR3 is TGTGCCAGCAGCAATAGGGGGTACTACTCCTACGAGCAGTACTTC. Encoded protein: CASSNRGYYSYEQYF. The chain carries TRBV28 and TRBJ2-7; D possibly corresponds to TRBD1 (6 bases). Germline CDR1 and CDR2: MDHEN and SYDVKM. This CDR3 is built from 15 residues. V lost 6 bases to trimming and J lost 0 bases, with 15 bases between them.